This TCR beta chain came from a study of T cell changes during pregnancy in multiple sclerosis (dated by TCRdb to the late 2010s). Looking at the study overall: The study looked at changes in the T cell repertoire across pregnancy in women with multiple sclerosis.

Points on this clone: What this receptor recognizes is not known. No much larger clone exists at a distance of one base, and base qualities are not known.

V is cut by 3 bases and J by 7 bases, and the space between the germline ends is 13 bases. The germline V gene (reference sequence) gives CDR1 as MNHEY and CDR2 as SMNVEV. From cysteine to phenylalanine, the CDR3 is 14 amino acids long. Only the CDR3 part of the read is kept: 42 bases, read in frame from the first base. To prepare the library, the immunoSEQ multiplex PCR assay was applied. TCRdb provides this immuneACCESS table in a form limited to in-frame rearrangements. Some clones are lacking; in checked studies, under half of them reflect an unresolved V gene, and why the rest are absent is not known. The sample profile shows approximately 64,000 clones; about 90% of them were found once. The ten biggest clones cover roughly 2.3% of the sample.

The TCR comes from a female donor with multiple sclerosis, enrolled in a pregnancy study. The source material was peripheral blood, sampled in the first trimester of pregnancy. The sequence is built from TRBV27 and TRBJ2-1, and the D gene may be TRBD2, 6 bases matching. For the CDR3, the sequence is CASSFGSGGNEQFF. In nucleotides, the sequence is TGTGCCAGCAGTTTTGGTAGCGGAGGGAATGAGCAGTTCTTC.